This T cell receptor (beta chain) was recorded in a study of response to subunit inactivated influenza vaccine. General observations from the study: The authors suggested that every seasonal influenza vaccination recruits few new T cells.

TCRdb redid the calling of the RT-PCR reads with MiXCR, one entry per CDR3 protein. The sample lists 150,000 to 200,000 distinct CDR3 sequences, more than 10% occurring once. As concerns this clonotype: Its antigen is not identified.

V shed 1 base and J shed 5 bases, with 10 bases lying between them. Germline V gives CDR1 SGDLS, CDR2 YYNGEE. CDR3 length equals 14 residues. The data were also submitted as part of a second study, on T cells expressing NK-cell markers. That paper states: UMI-tagged 5'RACE template switching yielded the TCR beta cDNA. Sorted CD3+CD56-NKG2C+, CD3+CD56+NKG2C+ and CD3+CD56+NKG2C- T cells supplied the TCR beta repertoires. The study found these clonotypes also leading the CD3+CD56-NKG2C+ fraction in a few donors. Whether expanded NKG2C+ T cell clones were HCMV-specific remained unclear.

The clonotype was recovered from a man aged 50-59 years who received an inactivated influenza vaccine. Specimen: CD8+ T cells sorted from PBMCs, collected about 13 days after vaccination. J is TRBJ2-1 and V is TRBV9; perhaps D is TRBD1 or TRBD2 (5 bases each). The CDR3 nucleotides read TGTGCCAGCAGCGTAAATCGGGGCGACAATGAGCAGTTCTTC. It translates to CASSVNRGDNEQFF.